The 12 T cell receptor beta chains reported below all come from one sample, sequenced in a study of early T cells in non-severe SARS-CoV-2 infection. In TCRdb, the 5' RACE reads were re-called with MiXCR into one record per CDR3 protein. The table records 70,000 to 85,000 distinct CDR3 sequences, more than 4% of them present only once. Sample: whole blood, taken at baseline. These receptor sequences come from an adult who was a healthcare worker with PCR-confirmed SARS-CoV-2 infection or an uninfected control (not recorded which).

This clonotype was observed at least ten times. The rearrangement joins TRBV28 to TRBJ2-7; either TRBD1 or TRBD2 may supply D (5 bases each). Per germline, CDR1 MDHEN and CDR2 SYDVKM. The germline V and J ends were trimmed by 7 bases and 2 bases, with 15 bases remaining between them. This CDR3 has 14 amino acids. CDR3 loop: CASTWGTATYEQYF. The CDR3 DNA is TGTGCCAGCACCTGGGGGACGGCTACCTACGAGCAGTACTTC.

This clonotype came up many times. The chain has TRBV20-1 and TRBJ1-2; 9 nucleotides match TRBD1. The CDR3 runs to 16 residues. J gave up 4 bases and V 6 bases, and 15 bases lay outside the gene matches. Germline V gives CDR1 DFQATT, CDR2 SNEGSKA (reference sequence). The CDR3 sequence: CSAIAGQGLLLYGYTF. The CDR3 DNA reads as TGCAGTGCAATAGCGGGACAGGGTTTACTACTCTATGGCTACACCTTC.

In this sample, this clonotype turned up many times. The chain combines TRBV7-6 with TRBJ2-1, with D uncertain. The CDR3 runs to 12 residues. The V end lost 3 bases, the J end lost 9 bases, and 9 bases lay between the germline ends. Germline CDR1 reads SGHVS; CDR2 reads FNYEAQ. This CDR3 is CASSFSMGEQFF. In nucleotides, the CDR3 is TGTGCCAGCAGCTTCTCTATGGGTGAGCAGTTCTTC. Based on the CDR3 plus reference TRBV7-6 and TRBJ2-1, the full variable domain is GAGVSQSPRYKVTKRGQDVALRCDPISGHVSLYWYRQALGQGPEFLTYFNYEAQQDKSGLPNDRFSAERPEGSISTLTIQRTEQRDSAMYRCASSFSMGEQFFGPGTRLTVL.

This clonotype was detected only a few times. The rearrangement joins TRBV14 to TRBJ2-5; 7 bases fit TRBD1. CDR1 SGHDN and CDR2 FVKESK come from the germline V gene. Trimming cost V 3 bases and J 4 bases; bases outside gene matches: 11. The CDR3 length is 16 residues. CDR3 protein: CASSQFRGGIGETQYF. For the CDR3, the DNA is TGTGCCAGCAGCCAGTTTCGAGGGGGCATCGGAGAGACCCAGTACTTC. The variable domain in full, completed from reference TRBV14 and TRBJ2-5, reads EAGVTQFPSHSVIEKGQTVTLRCDPISGHDNLYWYRRVMGKEIKFLLHFVKESKQDESGMPNNRFLAERTGGTYSTLKVQPAELEDSGVYFCASSQFRGGIGETQYFGPGTRLLVL.

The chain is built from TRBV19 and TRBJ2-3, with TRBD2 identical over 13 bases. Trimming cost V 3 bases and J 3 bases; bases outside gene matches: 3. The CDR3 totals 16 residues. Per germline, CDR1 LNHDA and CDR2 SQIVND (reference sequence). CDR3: CASSMETSGRTDTQYF. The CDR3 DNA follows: TGTGCCAGTAGTATGGAGACTAGCGGGAGGACAGATACGCAGTATTTT.

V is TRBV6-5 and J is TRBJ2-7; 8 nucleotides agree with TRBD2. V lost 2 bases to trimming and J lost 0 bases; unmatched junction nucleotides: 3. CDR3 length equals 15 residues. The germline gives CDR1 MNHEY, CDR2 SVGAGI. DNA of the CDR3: TGTGCCAGCAGTTACGGGCGGGAGGCCTCCTACGAGCAGTACTTC. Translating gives CASSYGREASYEQYF.

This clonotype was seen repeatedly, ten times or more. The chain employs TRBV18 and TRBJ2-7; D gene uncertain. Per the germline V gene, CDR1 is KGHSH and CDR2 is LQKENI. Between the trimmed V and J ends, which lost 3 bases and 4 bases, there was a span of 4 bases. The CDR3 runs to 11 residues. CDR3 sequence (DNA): TGTGCCAGCTCACCCGAGTACGAGCAGTACTTC. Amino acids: CASSPEYEQYF.

CDR3 bases: TGTGCCAGCAGTTACGTGGGGCCAAGAAACACCATATATTTT. It is translated as CASSYVGPRNTIYF. The chain carries TRBV6-5 and TRBJ1-3, with D possibly matching TRBD1 (5 bases). This CDR3 spans 14 amino acids. V was pared by 2 bases and J by 5 bases, with 10 bases between. Germline values: CDR1 MNHEY, CDR2 SVGAGI.

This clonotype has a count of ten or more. CDR3 nucleotides: TGCAGTGCGTCCCTTAGGACAGTCTATGGCTACACCTTC. Amino acids: CSASLRTVYGYTF. The rearrangement joins TRBV20-1 to TRBJ1-2; a possible D gene is TRBD1 (6 bases). This CDR3 region has 13 residues. CDR1 is DFQATT, CDR2 SNEGSKA, per germline (reference sequence). Deletions cut 6 bases from V and 4 bases from J, with 15 bases between.

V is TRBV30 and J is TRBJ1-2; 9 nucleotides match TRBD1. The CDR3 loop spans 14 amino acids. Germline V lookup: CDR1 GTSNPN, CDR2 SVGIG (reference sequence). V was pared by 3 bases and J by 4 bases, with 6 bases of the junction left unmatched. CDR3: CAWSKDRGFYGYTF. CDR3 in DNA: TGTGCCTGGAGCAAGGACAGGGGATTCTATGGCTACACCTTC.

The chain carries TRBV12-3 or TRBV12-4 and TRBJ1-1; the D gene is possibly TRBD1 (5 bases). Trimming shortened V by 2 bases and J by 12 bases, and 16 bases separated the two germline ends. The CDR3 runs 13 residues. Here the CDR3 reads CASSLPLGDGPFF. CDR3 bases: TGTGCCAGCAGTTTACCGTTGGGGGACGGCCCTTTCTTT.

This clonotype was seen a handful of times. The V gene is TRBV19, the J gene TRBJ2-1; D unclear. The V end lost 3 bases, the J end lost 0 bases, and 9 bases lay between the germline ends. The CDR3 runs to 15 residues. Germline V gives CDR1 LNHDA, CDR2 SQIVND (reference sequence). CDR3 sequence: CASSISTSSYNEQFF. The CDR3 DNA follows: TGTGCCAGTAGTATCAGTACGAGCTCCTACAATGAGCAGTTCTTC.